These 18 T cell receptor beta chains share one sample of origin, sequenced in a study of T cell changes during pregnancy in multiple sclerosis. Produced via immunoSEQ multiplex PCR; TCRdb's table is partial and in-frame only. Found here are tens of thousands of clones, roughly 92% of them singletons; the top ten hold roughly 2.1%. The starting material was peripheral blood, obtained in the second trimester of pregnancy. Receptors originate from a female donor with multiple sclerosis, enrolled in a pregnancy study.

This chain connects TRBV7-2 to TRBJ2-7, with 9 bases lining up with TRBD1. V shed 6 bases, J shed 4 bases, and the junction held 10 bases outside the gene matches. Germline V gene data show CDR1 as SGHTA and CDR2 as FQGNSA. The CDR3 has 15 amino acids. CDR3 sequence: CASSTGQGPLYEQYF. CDR3 DNA: TGTGCCAGCAGTACGGGACAGGGTCCGCTGTACGAGCAGTACTTC.

This chain links TRBV6-5 with TRBJ1-5; 10 nucleotides line up with TRBD1. This CDR3 comprises 15 residues. J was trimmed by 7 bases and V by 5 bases; bases with no gene match: 8. Germline values: CDR1 MNHEY, CDR2 SVGAGI. This chain's CDR3 is CASSPGQGSLQPQHF. CDR3 DNA sequence: TGTGCCAGCAGTCCGGGACAGGGGAGTTTGCAGCCCCAGCATTTT.

The gene calls are TRBV5-1 and TRBJ1-2; D not resolved. Trimming cost V 5 bases and J 7 bases, with 12 bases left between them. CDR1 and CDR2 from the germline V gene are SGHRS and YFSETQ. The CDR3 loop spans 12 amino acids. CDR3 in DNA: TGCGCCAGCAGTGAGGAGGGTCGTGGCTACACCTTC. Translated, it gives CASSEEGRGYTF.

The chain uses TRBV11-3 and TRBJ2-1; D may be TRBD1 (5 bases). The length of the CDR3 is 15 residues. CDR1 SGHNT and CDR2 YENEEA come from the germline V gene. Trimming removed 1 base at V and 7 bases at J, with 14 bases between. CDR3 DNA sequence: TGTGCCAGCAGCTTAGGAGCAGGGATTACGAATGAGCAGTTCTTC. This encodes CASSLGAGITNEQFF.

The chain links TRBV6-5 to TRBJ1-6; weak D call: TRBD1 (6 bases). The CDR3 consists of 15 residues. Trimming removed 2 bases from V and 6 bases from J, with 11 bases in between. CDR1 is MNHEY, CDR2 SVGAGI, per germline. CDR3 loop: CASSYETGSNSPLHF. In nucleotides, the CDR3 is TGTGCCAGCAGTTACGAGACAGGCAGTAATTCACCCCTCCACTTT.

This chain connects TRBV7-9 to TRBJ1-2; TRBD1 matches 9 bases. Germline V gene data show CDR1 as SEHNR and CDR2 as FQNEAQ (reference sequence). V shed 4 bases and J 4 bases; nucleotides not matched to a gene: 7. The CDR3 totals 15 residues. For the CDR3, the DNA is TGTGCCAGCAGCTGGGGGACAGGGATGATCTATGGCTACACCTTC. It yields the protein CASSWGTGMIYGYTF.

The chain joins TRBV7-2 to TRBJ1-2, with TRBD1 as a possible D gene (5 bases). The CDR3 has 13 residues. V was pared by 4 bases and J by 4 bases, with 10 bases between. The germline V gene encodes CDR1 SGHTA and CDR2 FQGNSA. The CDR3 bases are TGTGCCAGCAGCTCTAGAGACAGCTATGGCTACACCTTC. Translation: CASSSRDSYGYTF.

This rearrangement joins TRBV5-1 to TRBJ2-1, with 7 bases matching TRBD2. The trim removed 0 bases at V and 4 bases at J, leaving 13 bases unmatched. Germline V gene sequence: CDR1 SGHRS, CDR2 YFSETQ. The CDR3 loop spans 18 amino acids. The CDR3 sequence is CASSLEAGVVFDYNEQFF. DNA for the CDR3: TGCGCCAGCAGCTTGGAGGCGGGGGTAGTCTTTGATTACAATGAGCAGTTCTTC.

The genes are TRBV10-2 and TRBJ2-5; 10 bases agree with TRBD2. Losses at the gene ends were 6 bases for V and 5 bases for J; bases not matched to a gene: 9. Per germline, CDR1 WSHSY and CDR2 SAAADI. This CDR3 has 15 residues. The CDR3: CASRDKRGGSETQYF. DNA of the CDR3: TGCGCCAGCAGGGACAAGCGGGGGGGTTCGGAGACCCAGTACTTC.

This chain joins TRBV6-4 and TRBJ1-4; TRBD1 agrees at 10 bases. The CDR3 sequence is 16 residues long. J was trimmed by 6 bases and V by 2 bases; bases with no gene match: 6. In germline, CDR1 is MRHNA, CDR2 SNTAGT. Here the CDR3 DNA reads TGTGCCAGCAGTGACGGGACCGGGACAGGGGATGAAAAACTGTTTTTT. It encodes CASSDGTGTGDEKLFF.

This chain links TRBV9 with TRBJ1-2, with D tentatively TRBD1 (5 bases). Trimming cost V 4 bases and J 9 bases, with 16 bases left between them. The germline CDR1 and CDR2 sequences are SGDLS and YYNGEE. The CDR3 loop spans 13 amino acids. CDR3 coding DNA: TGTGCCAGCAGCTCTCGACAGTCCGTTCGCTACACCTTC. Translation: CASSSRQSVRYTF.

The V gene is TRBV5-1, the J gene TRBJ2-7, with 7 bases that match TRBD1. The trim removed 6 bases at V and 5 bases at J, leaving 8 bases unmatched. Germline assignment: CDR1 SGHRS and CDR2 YFSETQ. The CDR3 runs 13 residues. The CDR3 sequence is CASTLTGSDEQYF. The CDR3 bases are TGCGCCAGCACCCTGACAGGGTCTGACGAGCAGTACTTC. Combining the CDR3 with reference TRBV5-1 and TRBJ2-7 gives the whole variable domain KAGVTQTPRYLIKTRGQQVTLSCSPISGHRSVSWYQQTPGQGLQFLFEYFSETQRNKGNFPGRFSGRQFSNSRSEMNVSTLELGDSALYLCASTLTGSDEQYFGPGTRLTVT.

The CDR3 spells CASSLDPGETQYF. In DNA form, the CDR3 reads TGCGCCAGCAGCTTGGACCCCGGGGAGACCCAGTACTTC. The chain links TRBV5-1 to TRBJ2-5; no reliable D call. Germline-derived CDR1 and CDR2 are SGHRS and YFSETQ. V shed 0 bases and J shed 5 bases, with 8 bases lying between them. The length of the CDR3 is 13 residues.

The chain recombines TRBV28 with TRBJ1-5; D is perhaps TRBD1 (6 bases). The length of the CDR3 is 14 residues. Germline lookup yields CDR1 MDHEN and CDR2 SYDVKM. V was trimmed by 7 bases and J by 4 bases, leaving 14 bases between them. The CDR3 region is CASILTGINQPQHF. CDR3 sequence (DNA): TGTGCCAGCATCCTAACAGGGATAAATCAGCCCCAGCATTTT.

The sample holds a few counts of this clone. The V call is TRBV27, the J call TRBJ2-2; TRBD2 aligns across 10 bases. The V and J ends lost 5 bases and 7 bases, in that order; junction bases with no gene match: 4. The CDR3 is made up of 14 amino acids. Germline assignment: CDR1 MNHEY and CDR2 SMNVEV (reference sequence). CDR3 region: CASSTSGIGGELFF. The CDR3 DNA follows: TGTGCCAGCAGTACTAGCGGGATAGGCGGGGAGCTGTTTTTT.

The chain couples TRBV18 to TRBJ1-1, with D possibly matching TRBD1 (5 bases). The CDR3 is 14 residues long. In germline, CDR1 is KGHSH, CDR2 LQKENI. V was cut by 5 bases and J by 3 bases, with 13 bases left in between. CDR3 bases: TGTGCCAGCTCATTATCGGACACCTACACTGAAGCTTTCTTT. It codes for CASSLSDTYTEAFF. Looking up the rest from reference TRBV18 and TRBJ1-1 gives the full variable domain: NAGVMQNPRHLVRRRGQEARLRCSPMKGHSHVYWYRQLPEEGLKFMVYLQKENIIDESGMPKERFSAEFPKEGPSILRIQQVVRGDSAAYFCASSLSDTYTEAFFGQGTRLTVV.

The chain recombines TRBV5-1 with TRBJ1-2; D is possibly TRBD1 (6 bases). Germline values: CDR1 SGHRS, CDR2 YFSETQ. V dropped 4 bases and J dropped 7 bases, with 14 bases sitting between them. This CDR3 is 13 amino acids long. The CDR3 loop is CASSRGGGRGYTF. The DNA for the CDR3 is TGCGCCAGCAGCCGGGGGGGCGGACGTGGCTACACCTTC.

The chain is built from TRBV4-3 and TRBJ2-1; D may be TRBD1 (6 bases). CDR1 LGHNA and CDR2 YSLEER come from the germline V gene. The germline V and J ends were trimmed by 0 bases and 10 bases, with 19 bases remaining between them. This CDR3 region has 16 residues. The CDR3 nucleotides read TGCGCCAGCAGCCAAGATTCGGTGGGGCCAGGGACAGAGCAGTTCTTC. Translation gives CASSQDSVGPGTEQFF.